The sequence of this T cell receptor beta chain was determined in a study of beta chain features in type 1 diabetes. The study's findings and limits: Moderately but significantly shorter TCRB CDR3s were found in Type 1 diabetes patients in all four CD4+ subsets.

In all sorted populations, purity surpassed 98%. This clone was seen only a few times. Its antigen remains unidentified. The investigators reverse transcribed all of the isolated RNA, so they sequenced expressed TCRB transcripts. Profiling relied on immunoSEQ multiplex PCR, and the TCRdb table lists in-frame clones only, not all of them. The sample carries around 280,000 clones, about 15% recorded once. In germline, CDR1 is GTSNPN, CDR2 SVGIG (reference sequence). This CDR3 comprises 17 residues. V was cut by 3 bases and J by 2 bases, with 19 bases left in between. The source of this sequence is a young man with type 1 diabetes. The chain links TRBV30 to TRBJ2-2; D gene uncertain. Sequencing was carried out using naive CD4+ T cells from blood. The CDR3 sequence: CAWSSLSEKLNTGELFF. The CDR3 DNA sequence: TGTGCCTGGAGCTCCCTGTCCGAAAAGCTTAACACCGGGGAGCTGTTTTTT.